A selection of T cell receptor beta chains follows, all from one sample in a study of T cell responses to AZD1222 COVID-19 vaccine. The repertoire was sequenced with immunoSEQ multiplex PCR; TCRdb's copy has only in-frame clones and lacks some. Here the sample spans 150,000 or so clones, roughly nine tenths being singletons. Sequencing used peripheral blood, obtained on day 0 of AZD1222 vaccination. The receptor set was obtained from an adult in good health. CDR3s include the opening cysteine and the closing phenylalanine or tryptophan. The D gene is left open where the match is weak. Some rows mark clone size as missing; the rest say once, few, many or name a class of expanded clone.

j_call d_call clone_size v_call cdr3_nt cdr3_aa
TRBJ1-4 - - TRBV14 TGTGCCAGCAGCCAAGGCTGGGGTCTGTCTAATGAAAAACTGTTTTTT CASSQGWGLSNEKLFF
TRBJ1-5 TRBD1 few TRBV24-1 TGTGCCACCAGTGCTACAGGGGGTTGGAATAGCAATCAGCCCCAGCATTTT CATSATGGWNSNQPQHF
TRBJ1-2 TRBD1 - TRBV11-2 TGTGCCAGCAGCTCGTCAGGGGGGGGTGGCTACACCTTC CASSSSGGGGYTF
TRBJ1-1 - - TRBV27 TGTGCCAGCAGTTCCCAGAGGGGAGGGGGAGTTCATATGAACACTGAAGCTTTCTTT CASSSQRGGGVHMNTEAFF
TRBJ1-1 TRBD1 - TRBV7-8 TGTGCCAGCAGCCTGGGACAGAGCAGATTATCTTTCTTT CASSLGQSRLSFF
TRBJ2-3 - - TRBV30 TGTGCCTGGAGAGGGTGGGGCACAGATACGCAGTATTTT CAWRGWGTDTQYF
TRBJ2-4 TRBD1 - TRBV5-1 TGCGCCAGCAGCTTGGGGACAGGGGTAGACAAAAACATTCAGTACTTC CASSLGTGVDKNIQYF
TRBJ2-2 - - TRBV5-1 TGCGCCAGCACCACCGGGACAACGAACACCGGGGAGCTGTTTTTT CASTTGTTNTGELFF
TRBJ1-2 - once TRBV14 TGTGCCAGCAGCCGGGTTGGGACCGTCAACTATGGCTACACCTTC CASSRVGTVNYGYTF
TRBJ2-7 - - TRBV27 TGTGCCAGCAGTTCAAGGGTTCCAGCCTACGAGCAGTACTTC CASSSRVPAYEQYF
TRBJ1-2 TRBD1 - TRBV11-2 TGTGCCAGCAGCTCACCCCGACAGGGTCGCCAGGGCTACACCTTC CASSSPRQGRQGYTF
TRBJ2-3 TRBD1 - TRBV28 TGTGCCAGCAAATTTAGGCAGGGGGCAGATACGCAGTATTTT CASKFRQGADTQYF
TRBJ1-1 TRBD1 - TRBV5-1 TGCGCCAGCACCACAGGGGGAGTGAACACTGAAGCTTTCTTT CASTTGGVNTEAFF
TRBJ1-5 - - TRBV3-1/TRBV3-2 TGTGCCAGCAGCTCAGGGAAGTACGGGAATAGCAATCAGCCCCAGCATTTT CASSSGKYGNSNQPQHF
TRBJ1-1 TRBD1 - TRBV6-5 TGTGCCAGCGCGCACTCGGGGACAGGGACAGTTCGAGCTTTCTTT CASAHSGTGTVRAFF
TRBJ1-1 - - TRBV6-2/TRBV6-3 TGTGCCAGCAGTTCGAAAGGCGGCCGGAACACTGAAGCTTTCTTT CASSSKGGRNTEAFF
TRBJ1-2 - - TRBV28 TGTGCCAGCAGTTCCGGGCCTTTCTATGGCTACACCTTC CASSSGPFYGYTF
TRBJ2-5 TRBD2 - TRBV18 TGTGCCAGCTCACCGAGCGGGGGGGCCCAAGAGACCCAGTACTTC CASSPSGGAQETQYF
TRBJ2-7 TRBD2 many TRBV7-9 TGTGCCAGCAGCGCCGGACTAGCGGGAGACGAGCAGTACTTC CASSAGLAGDEQYF
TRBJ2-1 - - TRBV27 TGTGCCAGCGCGCGAATTGGGAATGAGCAGTTCTTC CASARIGNEQFF
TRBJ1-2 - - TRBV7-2 TGTGCCAGCAGCTTAACAGGATTATATGGCTACACCTTC CASSLTGLYGYTF
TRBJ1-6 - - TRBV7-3 TGTGCCAGCAGCTCCCCCGGGGTTTCACCCCTCCACTTT CASSSPGVSPLHF
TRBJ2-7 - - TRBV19 TGTGCCAGTAGTAGTCCGTACAGATCCACCTACGAGCAGTACTTC CASSSPYRSTYEQYF